This T cell receptor beta chain was recovered during a study of blood T cells in healthy people across ages. From germline, CDR1 is SGHNT and CDR2 YYREEE (reference sequence). The V gene lost 6 bases and the J gene lost 8 bases, with 20 bases spanning the gap. The CDR3 loop spans 14 amino acids. The authors ran a second PCR of roughly 6 to 12 cycles using a sample-barcoded 5' primer and a J-beta primer mix. TCRdb reanalysed the 5' RACE reads using MiXCR and keeps one entry per CDR3 protein. The sample has around 620,000 distinct CDR3 sequences, roughly 29% seen once. Study conclusions and caveats: Compared with aged donors, long-lived donors showed fewer expanded clones, suggesting selection.

This clonotype was seen only a few times. Its specificity is not known. Specimen: blood. The origin of this receptor is an older woman in good health. The chain combines TRBV5-4 with TRBJ2-5; D unclear. The CDR3 sequence is CASTPEQSRETQYF. The CDR3 region has the DNA TGTGCCAGCACCCCGGAGCAAAGTAGGGAAACCCAGTACTTC.